Reported below is one T cell receptor (beta chain). Its target is not known. The CDR3 runs 17 residues. Germline loops: CDR1 SGHTA, CDR2 FQGNSA. V trimming: 4 bases; J trimming: 1 base; junction bases outside the gene matches: 8. Measured with immunoSEQ multiplex PCR; TCRdb has only the in-frame clones, and not every one. Seen here are roughly 130,000 clones, more than 90% observed once, and the top ten hold about 1.1%. This entry is derived from a study of T cell responses to AZD1222 COVID-19 vaccine. Study findings and constraints: Clonal diversity may have been underestimated, and the donors were mostly white British, with more females than males.

The source was peripheral blood, collected 28 days after the second AZD1222 dose. This sequence joins TRBV7-2 and TRBJ2-2; 8 bases line up with TRBD2. This receptor was taken from an adult who received the AZD1222 COVID-19 vaccine. CDR3 DNA sequence: TGTGCCAGCAGCTCGCCTCCAGGGACTAGGAACACCGGGGAGCTGTTTTTT. This sequence encodes CASSSPPGTRNTGELFF.